This section outlines one T cell receptor (beta chain) sequence together with its context. Its antigen is as yet unknown. Germline CDR1 and CDR2: MNHNS and SASEGT. There are 17 residues in the CDR3. The V gene end was trimmed by 4 bases and the J gene end by 1 base; junction bases not matched to a gene: 8. Researchers ran the PCR with 60 Vbeta and 13 Jbeta primers. Libraries were prepared by immunoSEQ multiplex PCR; TCRdb keeps only in-frame clonotypes and omits some of them. The data contain around 280,000 clones, over 85% of them singletons. The data belong to a study of cytomegalovirus exposure and HLA in healthy donors. Findings and limits, study-wide: The productive fraction for most TCR beta V segments was about 90% or about 30% in an earlier analysis. According to a later analysis, most TCR beta chains associated with CMV appeared HLA-restricted. No immune exposure information besides CMV serostatus was available.

The chain has TRBV6-1 and TRBJ1-5, with 9 bases aligning to TRBD1. The TCR comes from a woman under 30 in good health and CMV-seronegative. Sample: PBMCs. The CDR3 loop is CASSGGTGKKSNQPQHF. DNA of the CDR3: TGTGCCAGCAGTGGAGGGACAGGGAAAAAGAGCAATCAGCCCCAGCATTTT.